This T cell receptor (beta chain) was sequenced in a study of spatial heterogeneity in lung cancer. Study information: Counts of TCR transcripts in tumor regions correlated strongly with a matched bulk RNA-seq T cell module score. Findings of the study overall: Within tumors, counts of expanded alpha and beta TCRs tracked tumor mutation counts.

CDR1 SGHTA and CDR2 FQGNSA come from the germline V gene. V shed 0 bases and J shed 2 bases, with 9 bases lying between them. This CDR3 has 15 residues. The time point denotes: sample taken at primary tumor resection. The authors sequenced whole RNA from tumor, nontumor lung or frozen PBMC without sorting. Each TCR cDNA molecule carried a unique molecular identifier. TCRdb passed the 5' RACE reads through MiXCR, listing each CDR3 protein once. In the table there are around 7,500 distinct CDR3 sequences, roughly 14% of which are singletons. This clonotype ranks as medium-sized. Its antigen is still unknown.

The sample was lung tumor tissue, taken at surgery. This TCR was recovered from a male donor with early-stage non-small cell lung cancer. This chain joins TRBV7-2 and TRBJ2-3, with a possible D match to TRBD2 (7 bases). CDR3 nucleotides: TGTGCCAGCAGCTTAGCGGGGGGGCCCACAGATACGCAGTATTTT. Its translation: CASSLAGGPTDTQYF.